This T cell receptor (beta chain) was obtained from a study of response to subunit inactivated influenza vaccine. Points from the study as a whole: Few new T cells, the authors suggested, are recruited by each seasonal influenza vaccination.

The CDR3 runs 16 residues. Trimming took off 4 bases at V and 9 bases at J, with 22 bases between the two ends. The V gene's germline CDR1 is SGHVS and CDR2 FQNEAQ. This clonotype was counted between two and nine times. Its target is unknown. TCRdb reprocessed the RT-PCR reads with MiXCR, giving one entry per CDR3 protein. The table shows about 500,000 distinct CDR3 sequences, with approximately 15% occurring only once. The rearrangement links TRBV7-8 to TRBJ2-1, with D tentatively TRBD2 (7 bases). The TCR was taken from a man between 50 and 69 years old who received an inactivated influenza vaccine. Sequences were derived from CD4+ T cells sorted from PBMCs, sampled less than 30 months after vaccination. CDR3 protein: CASSWGGPRGSSEQFF. In DNA, the CDR3 is TGTGCCAGCAGCTGGGGGGGTCCGAGGGGGAGTTCTGAGCAGTTCTTC. The full variable domain, with the rest looked up from reference TRBV7-8 and TRBJ2-1, is GAGVSQSPRYKVAKRGQDVALRCDPISGHVSLFWYQQALGQGPEFLTYFQNEAQLDKSGLPSDRFFAERPEGSVSTLKIQRTQQEDSAVYLCASSWGGPRGSSEQFFGPGTRLTVL.